A single sample gave rise to the 13 T cell receptor beta chains below, sequenced in a study of Ad26.COV2.S vaccination and SARS-CoV-2 variants (dated by TCRdb to about 2021). The library relied on the immunoSEQ multiplex PCR assay. In its TCRdb copy, this immuneACCESS table keeps in-frame sequences only and misses some clones. Where compared with another copy, unresolved V genes explain less than half of these, and the others have no known cause. The sample table records about 350,000 clones; around 86% of these occur just once. The top ten constitute roughly 3.2% of the sample. The treatment or condition tag for this specimen amounts to: about 20 received Ad26.COV2.S at low or high dose, single or two shots; several received placebo; per-sample allocation not given. Repertoires of vaccine and placebo recipients were sequenced from samples taken on day 63 after the first injection. The source was peripheral blood, collected in a trial of Ad26.COV2.S vaccine versus placebo. The source of these receptors is a person aged 18-60 years who received the Ad26.COV2.S COVID-19 vaccine or a placebo.

The chain couples TRBV10-1 to TRBJ1-5; 8 nucleotides match TRBD1. Germline V gives CDR1 WNHNN, CDR2 SYGVQD (reference sequence). V lost 6 bases, J lost 6 bases, and 19 bases stayed unmatched. The CDR3 is 18 residues long. For the CDR3, the DNA is TGCGCCAGCAGCGAAATTCCCGAAGGACAGGGAGGACGTCAGCCCCAGCATTTT. Residues: CASSEIPEGQGGRQPQHF.

The chain is built from TRBV5-1 and TRBJ1-2, with 8 bases lining up with TRBD1. The V segment lost 4 bases and the J segment 3 bases; nucleotides outside the gene matches: 5. Germline loops: CDR1 SGHRS, CDR2 YFSETQ. The CDR3 has 14 amino acids. The CDR3 here is CASSDGQGDYGYTF. The CDR3 DNA is TGCGCCAGCAGCGATGGACAGGGAGACTATGGCTACACCTTC. Full variable domain (remainder filled in from reference TRBV5-1 and TRBJ1-2): KAGVTQTPRYLIKTRGQQVTLSCSPISGHRSVSWYQQTPGQGLQFLFEYFSETQRNKGNFPGRFSGRQFSNSRSEMNVSTLELGDSALYLCASSDGQGDYGYTFGSGTRLTVV.

This clone came up a few times. The J gene is TRBJ1-1, the V gene TRBV28; tentative D call: TRBD1 (5 bases). The CDR3 covers 15 residues. Germline V gives CDR1 MDHEN, CDR2 SYDVKM. Trimming left V 5 bases short and J 3 bases short, with 16 bases between. The CDR3 DNA reads TGTGCCAGCAGTCCTCCGCGGGGCCTGGACACTGAAGCTTTCTTT. This translates into CASSPPRGLDTEAFF.

V and J are TRBV4-3 and TRBJ1-2; no clear D. This CDR3 contains 14 residues. Looked up from germline, CDR1 is LGHNA and CDR2 is YSLEER. V lost 4 bases, J lost 1 base, and 10 bases lay in between. CDR3 sequence: CASSPNRFNYGYTF. The CDR3 nucleotides are TGCGCCAGCAGCCCCAACCGTTTTAACTATGGCTACACCTTC.

The chain couples TRBV7-2 to TRBJ1-3; a weak D match, TRBD1 (6 bases). The CDR3 is 17 amino acids. CDR1 and CDR2 from the germline V gene are SGHTA and FQGNSA. Trimming removed 4 bases from V and 3 bases from J, with 19 bases in between. The CDR3 reads CASSYALGGGYGNTIYF. CDR3 nucleotide sequence: TGTGCCAGCAGCTACGCCTTGGGCGGGGGCTATGGAAACACCATATATTTT.

The chain uses TRBV9 and TRBJ1-2, with D possibly matching TRBD1 (5 bases). This CDR3 contains 15 residues. CDR1 SGDLS and CDR2 YYNGEE come from the germline V gene. V was clipped by 0 bases and J by 0 bases, with 9 bases between them. CDR3 sequence: CASSVVGDSNYGYTF. The CDR3 nucleotides are TGTGCCAGCAGCGTAGTGGGGGATTCTAACTATGGCTACACCTTC.

V gene TRBV4-3 combines with J gene TRBJ2-7; 7 positions agree with TRBD1. V lost 0 bases to trimming and J lost 1 base; unmatched junction nucleotides: 3. This CDR3 contains 15 residues. CDR1 is LGHNA and CDR2 is YSLEER in the germline V gene. The CDR3 reads CASSQDRDSSYEQYF. In nucleotides, the CDR3 is TGCGCCAGCAGCCAAGACCGGGACAGTTCCTACGAGCAGTACTTC.

The gene calls are TRBV9 and TRBJ1-3; the D is unclear. Trimming shortened V by 1 base and J by 1 base, and 12 bases separated the two germline ends. Germline lookup yields CDR1 SGDLS and CDR2 YYNGEE. This CDR3 region has 16 residues. The CDR3 DNA reads as TGTGCCAGCAGCGTATGGGGAGGAAGGTCTGGAAACACCATATATTTT. Protein: CASSVWGGRSGNTIYF.

This clone was seen just once. The chain is built from TRBV5-1 and TRBJ2-5; D gene unclear. The CDR3 loop spans 13 amino acids. V lost 1 base and J 2 bases, leaving 6 bases between the germline ends. Germline loops: CDR1 SGHRS, CDR2 YFSETQ. CDR3 bases: TGCGCCAGCAGCTTGCAGTCACAAGAGACCCAGTACTTC. It is translated as CASSLQSQETQYF. Full variable domain (outside the CDR3, taken from reference TRBV5-1 and TRBJ2-5): KAGVTQTPRYLIKTRGQQVTLSCSPISGHRSVSWYQQTPGQGLQFLFEYFSETQRNKGNFPGRFSGRQFSNSRSEMNVSTLELGDSALYLCASSLQSQETQYFGPGTRLLVL.

This clone was seen once. The rearrangement links TRBV19 to TRBJ2-3; TRBD1 matches at 9 bases. The CDR3 has 15 residues. Germline values: CDR1 LNHDA, CDR2 SQIVND (reference sequence). With 7 bases clipped from V and 0 bases from J, the junction kept 5 bases outside the gene matches. The DNA for the CDR3 is TGTGCCAGTACCACAGGGGGCCTTAGCACAGATACGCAGTATTTT. Protein sequence: CASTTGGLSTDTQYF.

This sequence joins TRBV4-2 and TRBJ1-3; D is uncertain. Germline V gene data show CDR1 as LGHNA and CDR2 as YNFKEQ. The CDR3 covers 14 residues. V was shortened by 1 base and J by 7 bases, with 11 bases between the two germline ends. CDR3 region: CASSQVLSRNTIYF. CDR3 sequence (DNA): TGTGCCAGCAGCCAAGTACTGAGTCGGAACACCATATATTTT.

V is TRBV12-3 or TRBV12-4 and J is TRBJ1-6; D call uncertain. The CDR3 sequence is 11 residues long. V dropped 2 bases and J dropped 7 bases, with 0 bases sitting between them. The CDR3 is CASSLNSPLHF. Here the CDR3 DNA reads TGTGCCAGCAGTTTAAATTCACCCCTCCACTTT.

This chain joins TRBV5-1 and TRBJ2-5; 9 bases are a match to TRBD2. The CDR3 totals 17 residues. Germline CDR1 reads SGHRS; CDR2 reads YFSETQ. J was trimmed by 5 bases and V by 3 bases; bases with no gene match: 14. The CDR3 spells CASSSLAGRGGRETQYF. The DNA of the CDR3 is TGCGCCAGCAGCTCCCTCGCGGGGCGGGGGGGCAGGGAGACCCAGTACTTC.